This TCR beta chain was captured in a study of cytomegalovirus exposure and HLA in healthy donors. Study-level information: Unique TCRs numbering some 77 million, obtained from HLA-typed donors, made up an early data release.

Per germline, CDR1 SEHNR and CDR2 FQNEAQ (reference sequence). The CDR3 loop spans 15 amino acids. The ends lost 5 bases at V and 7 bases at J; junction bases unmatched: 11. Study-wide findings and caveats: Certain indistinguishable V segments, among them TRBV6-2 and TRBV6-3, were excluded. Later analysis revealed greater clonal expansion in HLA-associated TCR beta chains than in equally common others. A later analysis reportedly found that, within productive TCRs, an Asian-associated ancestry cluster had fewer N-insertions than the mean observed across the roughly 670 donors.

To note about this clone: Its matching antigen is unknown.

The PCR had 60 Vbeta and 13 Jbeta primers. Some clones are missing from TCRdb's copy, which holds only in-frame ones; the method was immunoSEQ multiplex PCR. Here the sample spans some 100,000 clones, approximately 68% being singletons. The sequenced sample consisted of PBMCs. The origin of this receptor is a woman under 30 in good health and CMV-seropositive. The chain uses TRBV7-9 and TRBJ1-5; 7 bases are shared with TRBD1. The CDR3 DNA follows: TGTGCCAGCAGCGGAACAGGGGCAGGATACCAGCCCCAGCATTTT. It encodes CASSGTGAGYQPQHF.